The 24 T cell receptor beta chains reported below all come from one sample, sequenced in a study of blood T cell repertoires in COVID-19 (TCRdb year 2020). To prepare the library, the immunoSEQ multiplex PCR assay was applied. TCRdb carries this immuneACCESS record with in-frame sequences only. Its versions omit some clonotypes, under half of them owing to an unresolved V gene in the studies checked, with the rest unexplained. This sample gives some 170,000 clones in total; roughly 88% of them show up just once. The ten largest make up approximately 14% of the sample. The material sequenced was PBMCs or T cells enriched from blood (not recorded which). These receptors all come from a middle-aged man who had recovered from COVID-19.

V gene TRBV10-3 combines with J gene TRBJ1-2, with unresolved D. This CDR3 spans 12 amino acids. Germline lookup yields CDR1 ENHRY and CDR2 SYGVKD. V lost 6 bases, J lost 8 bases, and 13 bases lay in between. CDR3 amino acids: CAIRSSGGGYTF. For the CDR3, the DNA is TGTGCCATCAGGTCTTCAGGAGGGGGCTACACCTTC.

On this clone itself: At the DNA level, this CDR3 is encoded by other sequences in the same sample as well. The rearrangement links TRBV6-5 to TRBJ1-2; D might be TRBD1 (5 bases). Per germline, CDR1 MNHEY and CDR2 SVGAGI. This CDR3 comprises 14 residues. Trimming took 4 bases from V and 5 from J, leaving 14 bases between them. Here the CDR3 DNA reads TGTGCCAGCAGTTCCCGGGGGGGAGGGTATGGCTACACCTTC. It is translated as CASSSRGGGYGYTF.

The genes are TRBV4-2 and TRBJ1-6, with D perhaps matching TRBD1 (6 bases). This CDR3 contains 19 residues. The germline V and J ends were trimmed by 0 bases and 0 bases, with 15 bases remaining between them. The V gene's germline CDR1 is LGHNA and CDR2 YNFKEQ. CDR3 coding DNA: TGTGCCAGCAGCCAAGATCCCCCAGGGGATGGCTCCTATAATTCACCCCTCCACTTT. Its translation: CASSQDPPGDGSYNSPLHF.

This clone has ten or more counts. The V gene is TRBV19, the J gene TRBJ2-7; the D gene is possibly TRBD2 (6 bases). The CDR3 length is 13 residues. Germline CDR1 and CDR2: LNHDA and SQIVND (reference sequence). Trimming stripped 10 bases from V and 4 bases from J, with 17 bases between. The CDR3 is CATSSVGGYEQYF. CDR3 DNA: TGTGCCACCTCATCGGTGGGGGGATACGAGCAGTACTTC.

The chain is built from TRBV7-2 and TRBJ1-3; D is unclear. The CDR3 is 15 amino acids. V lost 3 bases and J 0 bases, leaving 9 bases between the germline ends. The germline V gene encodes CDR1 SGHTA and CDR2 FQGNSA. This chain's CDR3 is CASSLGDNSGNTIYF. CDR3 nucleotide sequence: TGTGCCAGCAGCTTGGGAGACAACTCTGGAAACACCATATATTTT.

The CDR3 DNA reads TGTGCCAGCAGTCGCCGACTAGCGAACGAGCAGTACTTC. Amino acid sequence: CASSRRLANEQYF. The chain carries TRBV12-3 or TRBV12-4 and TRBJ2-7, with 8 bases identical to TRBD2. The trim removed 5 bases at V and 5 bases at J, leaving 5 bases unmatched. CDR3 size: 13 residues.

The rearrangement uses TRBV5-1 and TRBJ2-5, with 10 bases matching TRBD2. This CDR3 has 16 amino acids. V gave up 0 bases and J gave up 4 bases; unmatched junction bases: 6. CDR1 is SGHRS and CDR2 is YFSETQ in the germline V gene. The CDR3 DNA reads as TGCGCCAGCAGCTTGGGGGTAGCGGGGGGCCTAGAGACCCAGTACTTC. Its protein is CASSLGVAGGLETQYF.

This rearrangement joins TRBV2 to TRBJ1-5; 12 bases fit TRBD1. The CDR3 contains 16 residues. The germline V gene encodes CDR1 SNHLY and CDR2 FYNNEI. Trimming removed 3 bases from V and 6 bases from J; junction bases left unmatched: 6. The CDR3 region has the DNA TGTGCCAGCAGTGAGGGACAGGGGGCTCTAAGTCAGCCCCAGCATTTT. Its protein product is CASSEGQGALSQPQHF.

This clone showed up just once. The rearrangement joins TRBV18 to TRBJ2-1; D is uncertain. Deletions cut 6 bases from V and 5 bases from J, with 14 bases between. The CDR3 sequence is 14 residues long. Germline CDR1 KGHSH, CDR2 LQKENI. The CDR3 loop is CASSPTDTHNEQFF. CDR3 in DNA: TGTGCCAGCTCCCCGACCGACACTCACAATGAGCAGTTCTTC.

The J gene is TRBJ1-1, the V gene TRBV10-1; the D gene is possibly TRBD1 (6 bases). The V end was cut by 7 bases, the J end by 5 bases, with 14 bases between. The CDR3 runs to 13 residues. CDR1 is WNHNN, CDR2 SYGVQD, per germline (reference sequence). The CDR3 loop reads CASKDSFLTEAFF. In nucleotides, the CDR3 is TGCGCCAGCAAGGACAGCTTTTTAACTGAAGCTTTCTTT.

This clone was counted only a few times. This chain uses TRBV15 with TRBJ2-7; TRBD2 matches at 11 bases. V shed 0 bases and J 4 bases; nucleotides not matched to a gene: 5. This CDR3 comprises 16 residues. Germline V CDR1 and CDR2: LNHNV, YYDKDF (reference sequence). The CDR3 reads CATSRDRLAGGYEQYF. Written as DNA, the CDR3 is TGTGCCACCAGCAGAGATAGGTTAGCGGGGGGGTACGAGCAGTACTTC.

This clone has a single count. As DNA, the CDR3 is TGTGCCAGCAGCTTAGATGCAGGGTTATACGAGCAGTACTTC. Its translation is CASSLDAGLYEQYF. This sequence joins TRBV7-2 and TRBJ2-7, with TRBD1 as a possible D gene (5 bases). The CDR3 covers 14 residues. Germline V gives CDR1 SGHTA, CDR2 FQGNSA. Trimming pared 1 base from V and 4 bases from J, leaving 11 bases between.

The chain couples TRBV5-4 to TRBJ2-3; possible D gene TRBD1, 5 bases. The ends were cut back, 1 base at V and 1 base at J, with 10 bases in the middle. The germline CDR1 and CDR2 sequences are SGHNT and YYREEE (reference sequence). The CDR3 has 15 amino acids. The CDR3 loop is CASSLYSTGTDTQYF. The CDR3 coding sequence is TGTGCCAGCAGCTTGTACTCGACAGGCACAGATACGCAGTATTTT.

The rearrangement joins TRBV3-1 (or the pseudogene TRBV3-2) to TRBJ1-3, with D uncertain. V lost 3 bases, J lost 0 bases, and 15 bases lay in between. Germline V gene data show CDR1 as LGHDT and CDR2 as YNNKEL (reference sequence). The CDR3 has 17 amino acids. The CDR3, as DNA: TGTGCCAGCAGCCATTTCTCTGGAGGGAGCTCTGGAAACACCATATATTTT. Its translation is CASSHFSGGSSGNTIYF.

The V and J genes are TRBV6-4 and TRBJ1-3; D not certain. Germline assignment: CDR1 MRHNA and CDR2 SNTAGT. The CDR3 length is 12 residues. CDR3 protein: CPAGSSGNTIYF. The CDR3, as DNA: TGTCCGGCGGGGAGCTCTGGAAACACCATATATTTT.

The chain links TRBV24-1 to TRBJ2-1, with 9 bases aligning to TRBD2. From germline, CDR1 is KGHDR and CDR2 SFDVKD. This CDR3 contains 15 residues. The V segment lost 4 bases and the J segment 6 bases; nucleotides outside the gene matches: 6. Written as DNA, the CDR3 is TGTGCCACCAGTGACCTACTAGCGGGCGGCAATGAGCAGTTCTTC. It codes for CATSDLLAGGNEQFF.

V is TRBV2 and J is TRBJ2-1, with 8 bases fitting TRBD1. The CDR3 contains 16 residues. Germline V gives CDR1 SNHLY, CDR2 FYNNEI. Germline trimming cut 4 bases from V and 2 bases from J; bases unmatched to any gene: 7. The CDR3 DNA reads TGTGCCAGCAGTGGTACAGGGGGTCCAACCTACAATGAGCAGTTCTTC. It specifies CASSGTGGPTYNEQFF.

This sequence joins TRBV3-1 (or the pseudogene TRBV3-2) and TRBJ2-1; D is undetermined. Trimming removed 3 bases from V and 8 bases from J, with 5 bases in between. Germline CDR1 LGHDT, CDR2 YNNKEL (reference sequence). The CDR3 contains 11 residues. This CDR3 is CASSQVDEQFF. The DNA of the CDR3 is TGTGCCAGCAGCCAGGTAGATGAGCAGTTCTTC.

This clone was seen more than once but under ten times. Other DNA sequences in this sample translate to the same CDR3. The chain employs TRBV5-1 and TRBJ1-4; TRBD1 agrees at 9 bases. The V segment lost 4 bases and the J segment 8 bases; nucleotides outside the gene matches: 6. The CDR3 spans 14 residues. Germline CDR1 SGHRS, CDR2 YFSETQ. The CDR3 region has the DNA TGCGCCAGCAGCCTAGGACAGGGGAGGGAAAAACTGTTTTTT. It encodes CASSLGQGREKLFF.

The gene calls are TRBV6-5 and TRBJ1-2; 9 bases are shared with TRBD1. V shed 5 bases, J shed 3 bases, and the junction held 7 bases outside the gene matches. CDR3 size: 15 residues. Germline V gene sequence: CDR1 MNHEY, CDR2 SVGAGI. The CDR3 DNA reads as TGTGCCAGCAGTCGGGGACAGGGAGGGGACTATGGCTACACCTTC. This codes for CASSRGQGGDYGYTF.

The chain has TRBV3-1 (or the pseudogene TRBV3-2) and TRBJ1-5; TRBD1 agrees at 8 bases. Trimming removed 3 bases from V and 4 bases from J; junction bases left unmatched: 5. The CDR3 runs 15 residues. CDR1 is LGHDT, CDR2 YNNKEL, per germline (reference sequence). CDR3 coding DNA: TGTGCCAGCAGCCATGGACAGGGTAGAAATCAGCCCCAGCATTTT. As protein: CASSHGQGRNQPQHF.

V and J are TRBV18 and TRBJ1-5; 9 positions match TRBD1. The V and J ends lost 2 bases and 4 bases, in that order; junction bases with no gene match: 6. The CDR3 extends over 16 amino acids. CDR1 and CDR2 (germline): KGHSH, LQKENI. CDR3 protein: CASSPTQGARNQPQHF. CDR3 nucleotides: TGTGCCAGCTCACCAACACAGGGGGCGCGAAATCAGCCCCAGCATTTT.

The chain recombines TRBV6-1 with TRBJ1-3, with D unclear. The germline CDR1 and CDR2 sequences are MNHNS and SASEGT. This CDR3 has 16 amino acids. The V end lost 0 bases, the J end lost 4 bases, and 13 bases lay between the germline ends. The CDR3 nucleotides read TGTGCCAGCAGTGAAGCGCTTGTACAGCTAGGAAACACCATATATTTT. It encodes CASSEALVQLGNTIYF.

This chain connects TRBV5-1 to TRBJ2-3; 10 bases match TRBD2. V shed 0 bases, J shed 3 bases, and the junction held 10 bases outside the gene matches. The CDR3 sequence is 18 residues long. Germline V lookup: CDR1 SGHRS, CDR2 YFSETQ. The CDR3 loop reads CASSLAPSGGFGTDTQYF. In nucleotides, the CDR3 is TGCGCCAGCAGCTTGGCCCCTAGCGGGGGCTTTGGAACAGATACGCAGTATTTT.